This is a list of T cell receptor beta chains from one sample in a study of cytomegalovirus exposure and HLA in healthy donors. The assay was immunoSEQ multiplex PCR, and TCRdb's table has in-frame clones only and misses some. The sample has about 210,000 clones; 65% to 85% are singletons. The source material was PBMCs. These receptors were obtained from a man aged 25-45 years in good health and CMV-seronegative. Each CDR3 is given with its conserved first and last residue. A D gene is named only where the DNA matches it firmly. A clone size is listed for some rows: how often the clone was seen (once, few, many), or a class if it is expanded.

j_call | d_call | clone_size | v_call | cdr3_nt | cdr3_aa
TRBJ2-3 | - | - | TRBV20-1 | TGCAGTGAGCTCGGAGATACGCAGTATTTT | CSELGDTQYF
TRBJ1-4 | - | - | TRBV15 | TGTGCCACCAGCAGAGAGGGCAGGCAAAATGAAAAACTGTTTTTT | CATSREGRQNEKLFF
TRBJ2-7 | TRBD1 | once | TRBV29-1 | TGCAGCGTTGCGTCTATGGGACAGGGCTGCGAGCAGTACTTC | CSVASMGQGCEQYF
TRBJ1-1 | TRBD1 | - | TRBV29-1 | TGCAGCGTTGACCTTGGACAGGGCAGGACTGAAGCTTTCTTT | CSVDLGQGRTEAFF
TRBJ2-2 | - | once | TRBV6-6 | TGTGCCAGCAGTCAAATGGTAGGGGGTGCTGGAGAGCTGTTTTTT | CASSQMVGGAGELFF
TRBJ1-5 | - | - | TRBV6-6 | TGTGCCAGCAACCCAGGGGCACAGGCGATTCAGCCCCAGCATTTT | CASNPGAQAIQPQHF
TRBJ1-1 | - | once | TRBV4-3 | TGCGCCAGCAGCCCGACAGCGTCGTTCACTGAAGCTTTCTTT | CASSPTASFTEAFF
TRBJ2-5 | TRBD1 | - | TRBV10-1 | TGCGCCAGCCTCTTCCCCGGGACAGGCCCACAAGAGACCCAGTACTTC | CASLFPGTGPQETQYF
TRBJ2-7 | - | - | TRBV4-1 | TGCGCCAGCAGTCTGCAGGGGGGCATGCCCTACGAGCAGTACTTC | CASSLQGGMPYEQYF
TRBJ1-5 | - | - | TRBV19 | TGTGCCAGTACCGACGCAGGTCGCTCTTATCAGCCCCAGCATTTT | CASTDAGRSYQPQHF
TRBJ1-5 | - | - | TRBV6-1 | TGTGCCAGCAGTGATTACAGAAATCAGCCCCAGCATTTT | CASSDYRNQPQHF
TRBJ1-4 | - | - | TRBV7-3 | TGTGCCAGCAGCGCCTCCAAGCTTGCAACTAATGAAAAACTGTTTTTT | CASSASKLATNEKLFF
TRBJ1-4 | TRBD1 | - | TRBV5-1 | TGCGCCAGCAGCCGGACAGGGGTTGGCGAAAAACTGTTTTTT | CASSRTGVGEKLFF
TRBJ1-5 | - | - | TRBV27 | TGTGCCAGCACGGAGGAGCAGCCCCAGCATTTT | CASTEEQPQHF
TRBJ2-7 | TRBD2 | - | TRBV6-5 | TGTGCCAGCAGTTACTTCCCTTTGGCGGGGGACTACGAGCAGTACTTC | CASSYFPLAGDYEQYF
TRBJ1-1 | - | - | TRBV5-1 | TGCGCCAGCAGCCCGGTAGGGGGACCAAACACTGAAGCTTTCTTT | CASSPVGGPNTEAFF
TRBJ2-1 | - | - | TRBV19 | TGTGCCAGTAGTATAACAGGGAGCTTTGTAAGCAATGAGCAGTTCTTC | CASSITGSFVSNEQFF
TRBJ1-2 | TRBD1 | few | TRBV7-6 | TGTGCCAGCAGCCCAGGGACAGGGGACTATGGCTACACCTTC | CASSPGTGDYGYTF
TRBJ1-6 | - | - | TRBV5-1 | TGCGCCAGCAGCTTGGGGGGGGAAAATTCACCCCTCCACTTT | CASSLGGENSPLHF
TRBJ1-1 | TRBD1 | - | TRBV10-3 | TGTGCCATCAGTAAGAAAGGGGGCGCGGACACTGAAGCTTTCTTT | CAISKKGGADTEAFF
TRBJ2-7 | - | - | TRBV5-8 | TGTGCCAGCAGCTTGACGAGGTACGAGCAGTACTTC | CASSLTRYEQYF
TRBJ1-4 | TRBD1 | - | TRBV7-9 | TGTGCCAGCAGCTTCGGGACAGGGGGAGAAAAACTGTTTTTT | CASSFGTGGEKLFF
TRBJ1-5 | TRBD1 | few | TRBV7-8 | TGTGCCAGCAGCGAAACCCAGGGGGCTTACCAGCATTTT | CASSETQGAYQHF
TRBJ1-2 | - | - | TRBV10-2 | TGCGCCAGTACCTACGGGGGATTCTATGGCTACACCTTC | CASTYGGFYGYTF
TRBJ2-2 | TRBD2 | once | TRBV29-1 | TGCAGCGCTAGGACTAGCGGGAACACCGGGGAGCTGTTTTTT | CSARTSGNTGELFF
TRBJ2-5 | - | - | TRBV7-9 | TGTGCCAGCAGCCCCTTTAGGACACCCGAGACCCAGTACTTC | CASSPFRTPETQYF
TRBJ1-1 | TRBD1 | - | TRBV18 | TGTGCCAGCTACCGGGACAGGGACCGCACTGAAGCTTTCTTT | CASYRDRDRTEAFF
TRBJ2-3 | - | - | TRBV7-8 | TGTGCCAGCAGCCTTTGGGGCGGAGGCACAGATACGCAGTATTTT | CASSLWGGGTDTQYF
TRBJ2-3 | TRBD2 | - | TRBV10-3 | TGTGCCATCAGTGGTAGCGGGGGGGCAGGTACGCAGTATTTT | CAISGSGGAGTQYF
TRBJ1-5 | - | - | TRBV30 | TGTGCCTGGAACCCCAGCGGCAATCAGCCCCAGCATTTT | CAWNPSGNQPQHF
TRBJ1-5 | - | - | TRBV28 | TGTGCCAGCATTAACGGCAGGGGATTTGGCAATCAGCCCCAGCATTTT | CASINGRGFGNQPQHF
TRBJ1-3 | - | - | TRBV19 | TGTGCCAGTAGTATAGGAACAGCTGGAAACACCATATATTTT | CASSIGTAGNTIYF
TRBJ2-3 | - | - | TRBV7-9 | TGTTCCAGCAGAACAAGCGGTGATACGCAGTATTTT | CSSRTSGDTQYF
TRBJ2-3 | - | - | TRBV6-6 | TGTGCCAGCAGTTGGACACCTAGCACAGATACGCAGTATTTT | CASSWTPSTDTQYF
TRBJ1-2 | TRBD1 | few | TRBV9 | TGTGCCAGCAGCGACTCAGTGGAGACAGGGGGCCGCTATGGCTACACCTTC | CASSDSVETGGRYGYTF
TRBJ2-1 | - | few | TRBV2 | TGTGCCAGCAGTGTGTTTGGCGGGACGGCCGTTAACAATGAGCAGTTCTTC | CASSVFGGTAVNNEQFF
TRBJ2-5 | - | - | TRBV4-1 | TGCGCCAGCAGCCAAGAATACGGGGATCAGGAGACCCAGTACTTC | CASSQEYGDQETQYF